This T cell receptor beta chain emerged from a study of blood T cell repertoires in COVID-19. Turning to the study itself: The United States, Italy and Spain were the sources of the acute and convalescent COVID-19 samples.

Profiling relied on immunoSEQ multiplex PCR, and the TCRdb table lists in-frame clones only, not all of them. The data contain about 240,000 clones, roughly four fifths of them singletons. Germline CDR1 reads SGHNT; CDR2 reads YYREEE (reference sequence). This CDR3 is 16 amino acids long. V gave up 0 bases and J gave up 7 bases; unmatched junction bases: 9. Material: peripheral blood. V usage is TRBV5-4 and J usage is TRBJ1-2; TRBD1 agrees at 10 bases. This sequence was found in a woman in her sixties or seventies with acute or convalescent COVID-19. The CDR3 nucleotides read TGTGCCAGCAGCTTGGCCGGAGGGACAGGGGACCTTGGCTACACCTTC. As protein: CASSLAGGTGDLGYTF.